A selection of T cell receptor beta chains follows, all from one sample in a study of blood T cell repertoires in COVID-19. Measured with immunoSEQ multiplex PCR; TCRdb has only the in-frame clones, and not every one. The sample carries about 380,000 clones, 70% to 90% recorded once. Sequenced sample: PBMCs or T cells enriched from blood (not recorded which). The receptors were sampled from a woman between 18 and 29 years old who had recovered from COVID-19. Both conserved end residues are part of each CDR3. The D gene is left open where the match is weak. A clone size is listed for some rows: how often the clone was seen (once, few, many), or a class if it is expanded.

TGTGCCATCAGTGAGAGGGGGACTGAGCAGTTCTTC CAISERGTEQFF TRBJ2-1 TRBV10-3 . .
TGTGCCAGCACCTTTAGGGGGCAGCTTGGCTACACCTTC CASTFRGQLGYTF TRBJ1-2 TRBV5-4 . TRBD1
TGTGCCTGGAGCCGAGACAGGGGGGGAGCTTTCTTT CAWSRDRGGAFF TRBJ1-1 TRBV30 . TRBD1
TGTGCCAGCAGCTTTTACCCTACGGGGAACACTGAAGCTTTCTTT CASSFYPTGNTEAFF TRBJ1-1 TRBV9 . .
TGTGCCAGCAGTTCAACTAGCGGGGGGGCGAATGAGCAGTTCTTC CASSSTSGGANEQFF TRBJ2-1 TRBV6-5 . TRBD2
TGTGCCACCCCCTGGTCGCGGCTTCAACAAGAGACCCAGTACTTC CATPWSRLQQETQYF TRBJ2-5 TRBV24-1 once .
TGTGCCATCAGTGATGGAGGCCTGAGCTCCTACGAGCAGTACTTC CAISDGGLSSYEQYF TRBJ2-7 TRBV10-3 . .
TGCAGCGTTGACTGGGACAGTTCCTACGAGCAGTACTTC CSVDWDSSYEQYF TRBJ2-7 TRBV29-1 . TRBD1
TGTGCCAGCAGCGTAGACCCTAGTCAAGAGACCCAGTACTTC CASSVDPSQETQYF TRBJ2-5 TRBV9 . .
TGTGCCAGCAGCCGAGGGGCGGGGGGCACTGAAGCTTTCTTT CASSRGAGGTEAFF TRBJ1-1 TRBV14 . .
TGTGCCAGCAGTGAATGGGGGGGGTCCAACGTCCTGACTTTC CASSEWGGSNVLTF TRBJ2-6 TRBV6-1 . TRBD2
TGTGCCACCAGCAGAGATCGTGCCAGGGGGGTGGAAGCCAAAAACATTCAGTACTTC CATSRDRARGVEAKNIQYF TRBJ2-4 TRBV15 . .
TGTGCCAGCAGCTCCGGGCCTGTTGGGGCAGGGACCCAGTACTTC CASSSGPVGAGTQYF TRBJ2-5 TRBV7-3 once .
TGTGCCAGCAGCTTAGGAATAGGGGGTAGGGGAGATACGCAGTATTTT CASSLGIGGRGDTQYF TRBJ2-3 TRBV7-2 . .
TGCGCCAGCAGCAGGACAGGGGGTGAAGGCTACACCTTC CASSRTGGEGYTF TRBJ1-2 TRBV5-1 . TRBD1
TGCGCCAGCAGCCCCAGGGGCGGACAGACATCTGGAAACACCATATATTTT CASSPRGGQTSGNTIYF TRBJ1-3 TRBV5-1 once .
TGCGCCAGCAGCCTAACCACGTCCGGGGGCTATGGCTACACCTTC CASSLTTSGGYGYTF TRBJ1-2 TRBV5-1 once .
TGTGCCAGCAGCTTAGAGGGACTAGATAAAGAGACCCAGTACTTC CASSLEGLDKETQYF TRBJ2-5 TRBV7-9 . TRBD2
TGTGCCTGGAGTGTGTTACGGGGGGGCAATGAGCAGTTCTTC CAWSVLRGGNEQFF TRBJ2-1 TRBV30 . TRBD2
TGTGCCAGCAGTGAATTTCTAGCGGGGGAGACCTACGAGCAGTACTTC CASSEFLAGETYEQYF TRBJ2-7 TRBV6-1 . TRBD2
TGCAGCGCCTATCGGGAAGGAGTCTACGAGCAGTACTTC CSAYREGVYEQYF TRBJ2-7 TRBV29-1 . .
TGTGCCAGCAGTTTTCTACTGGACTTAGGGCTAGGCGGCTACACCTTC CASSFLLDLGLGGYTF TRBJ1-2 TRBV7-9 once .